This TCR beta chain was sequenced in a study of T cells in localized non-small cell lung cancer. The method was immunoSEQ multiplex PCR; TCRdb's version includes in-frame clones alone and lacks a portion of them. In the table there are 50,000 to 65,000 clones, around 81% of which are singletons. The length of the CDR3 is 13 residues. Germline CDR1 is SQVTM and CDR2 is ANQGSEA. Germline trimming cut 6 bases from V and 2 bases from J; bases unmatched to any gene: 7. General study results and limits: Because only a single region of the tumor was sequenced, heterogeneity remains possible. Across samples, adjacent lung featured a median roughly 50 of the top 100 tumor clones. It was uninvolved adjacent lung that showed the highest T cell clonality, exceeding tumor. Elevated blood T cell density was associated with longer overall survival.

As concerns this clone: Its antigen is not known.

The source of this sequence is a man between 35 and 75 years old with stage II lung adenocarcinoma. Here the sequenced sample was PBMCs, taken before any cancer treatment. The chain joins TRBV29-1 to TRBJ2-7; 7 nucleotides line up with TRBD1. CDR3 nucleotide sequence: TGCAGCGTGACATGGGACAGCACCTACGAGCAGTACTTC. Its translation is CSVTWDSTYEQYF.